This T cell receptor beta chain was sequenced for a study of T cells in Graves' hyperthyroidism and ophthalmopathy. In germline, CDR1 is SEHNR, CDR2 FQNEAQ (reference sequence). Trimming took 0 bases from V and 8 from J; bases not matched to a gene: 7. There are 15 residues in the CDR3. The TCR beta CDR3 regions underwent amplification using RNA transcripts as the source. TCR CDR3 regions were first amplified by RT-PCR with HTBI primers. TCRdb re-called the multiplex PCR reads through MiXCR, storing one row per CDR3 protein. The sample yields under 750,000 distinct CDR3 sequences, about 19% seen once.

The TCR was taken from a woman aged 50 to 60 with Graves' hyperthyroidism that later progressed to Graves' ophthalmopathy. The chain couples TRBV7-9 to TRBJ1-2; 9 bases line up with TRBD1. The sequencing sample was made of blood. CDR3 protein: CASSLADRGGGGYTF. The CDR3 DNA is TGTGCCAGCAGCTTAGCGGACAGGGGCGGAGGAGGCTACACCTTC.